The 20 T cell receptor beta chains below were found in one sample sequenced in a study of T cell repertoires in ileal Crohn's disease. Time point reported: inflamed ileum from the surgical specimen. Using immunoSEQ multiplex PCR, the repertoire was profiled, and TCRdb retains in-frame clones only, with some absent. This sample has roughly 16,000 clones, with under 95% found just once. Material: ileal tissue. The receptors were gathered from an adult with Crohn's disease.

This rearrangement joins TRBV28 to TRBJ2-2; perhaps TRBD1 as D (5 bases). The CDR3 extends over 15 amino acids. Trimming shortened V by 3 bases and J by 4 bases, and 12 bases separated the two germline ends. The germline V gene has CDR1 MDHEN and CDR2 SYDVKM. The CDR3 sequence is CASSFLGQGTGELFF. The CDR3 DNA is TGTGCCAGCAGTTTCCTCGGGCAGGGCACCGGGGAGCTGTTTTTT.

This chain links TRBV4-1 with TRBJ1-1; the match to TRBD1 covers 9 bases. Trimming removed 11 bases from V and 0 bases from J; junction bases left unmatched: 1. Germline V gives CDR1 MGHRA, CDR2 YSYEKL. The CDR3 sequence is 12 residues long. The CDR3 DNA reads as TGCGCCGGACAGGGGATGAACACTGAAGCTTTCTTT. Translation gives CAGQGMNTEAFF.

This chain uses TRBV4-3 with TRBJ1-6, with D hard to call. The CDR3 consists of 15 residues. V was trimmed by 0 bases and J by 6 bases, leaving 9 bases between them. Germline CDR1 is LGHNA and CDR2 is YSLEER. In DNA form, the CDR3 reads TGCGCCAGCAGCCAAGAACACATTACTAATTCACCCCTCCACTTT. The encoded protein is CASSQEHITNSPLHF.

The rearrangement uses TRBV5-1 and TRBJ1-1, with D possibly matching TRBD1 (5 bases). V was cut by 0 bases and J by 7 bases, with 10 bases left in between. This CDR3 is built from 13 residues. The germline CDR1 and CDR2 sequences are SGHRS and YFSETQ. Written as DNA, the CDR3 is TGCGCCAGCAGCTTGGGACAGAACTTTGAAGCTTTCTTT. Translation gives CASSLGQNFEAFF.

The chain has TRBV19 and TRBJ2-2; D gene unclear. The CDR3 consists of 15 residues. The V end was cut by 1 base, the J end by 2 bases, with 8 bases between. Germline V lookup: CDR1 LNHDA, CDR2 SQIVND (reference sequence). This CDR3 is CASSIASLNTGELFF. The CDR3 nucleotides are TGTGCCAGTAGTATAGCCAGCCTTAACACCGGGGAGCTGTTTTTT.

The chain links TRBV18 to TRBJ2-2, with 12 bases that match TRBD2. CDR1 and CDR2 from the germline V gene are KGHSH and LQKENI. The CDR3 spans 19 residues. J lost 1 base, V lost 6 bases, and 12 bases had no gene match. The CDR3 spells CASSLRRTSGDQNTGELFF. The CDR3 nucleotides read TGTGCCAGCTCCCTCCGGAGGACTAGCGGGGATCAGAACACCGGGGAGCTGTTTTTT.

Written as DNA, the CDR3 is TGTGCCAGCAGCACAACCTACGAGCAGTACTTC. This sequence encodes CASSTTYEQYF. The chain couples TRBV5-4 to TRBJ2-7, with unresolved D. Germline V lookup: CDR1 SGHNT, CDR2 YYREEE (reference sequence). Trimming left V 4 bases short and J 2 bases short, with 4 bases between. CDR3 length equals 11 residues. Full variable domain (remainder filled in from reference TRBV5-4 and TRBJ2-7): ETGVTQSPTHLIKTRGQQVTLRCSSQSGHNTVSWYQQALGQGPQFIFQYYREEENGRGNFPPRFSGLQFPNYSSELNVNALELDDSALYLCASSTTYEQYFGPGTRLTVT.

The V gene is TRBV5-1, the J gene TRBJ1-4; D gene uncertain. V dropped 3 bases and J dropped 0 bases, with 15 bases sitting between them. CDR1 is SGHRS and CDR2 is YFSETQ in the germline V gene. This CDR3 region has 17 residues. The CDR3 nucleotides are TGCGCCAGCAGCTCCGGGAGGAGGGTCGCAACTAATGAAAAACTGTTTTTT. Its translation is CASSSGRRVATNEKLFF.

The chain links TRBV5-5 to TRBJ2-1; D might be TRBD1 (5 bases). This CDR3 spans 16 amino acids. The V end lost 0 bases, the J end lost 0 bases, and 10 bases lay between the germline ends. CDR1 and CDR2 (germline): SGHKS, YYEKEE (reference sequence). The CDR3 region is CASSLARQSSYNEQFF. The CDR3 nucleotides are TGTGCCAGCAGCTTGGCTAGACAGAGCTCCTACAATGAGCAGTTCTTC.

The chain uses TRBV6-6 and TRBJ2-2; D perhaps matches TRBD2 (5 bases). The CDR3 contains 14 residues. Trimming took off 4 bases at V and 1 base at J, with 7 bases between the two ends. Per the germline V gene, CDR1 is MNHNY and CDR2 is SVGAGI (reference sequence). The CDR3 reads CASSSRENTGELFF. In DNA form, the CDR3 reads TGTGCCAGCAGTTCCCGGGAGAACACCGGGGAGCTGTTTTTT.

The chain employs TRBV7-9 and TRBJ1-2; perhaps TRBD1 as D (5 bases). Between the trimmed V and J ends, which lost 4 bases and 7 bases, there was a span of 16 bases. The CDR3 consists of 14 residues. Germline V gene sequence: CDR1 SEHNR, CDR2 FQNEAQ (reference sequence). The CDR3 coding sequence is TGTGCCAGCAGCTCCCCTCCAGGGCTGGGTGGCTACACCTTC. It specifies CASSSPPGLGGYTF.

This chain connects TRBV19 to TRBJ1-2; D not certain. This CDR3 has 14 residues. Germline V gene data show CDR1 as LNHDA and CDR2 as SQIVND (reference sequence). V was cut by 3 bases and J by 7 bases, with 15 bases left in between. CDR3 coding DNA: TGTGCCAGTAGTATCCGATCCGGGTTGGGTGGCTACACCTTC. It encodes CASSIRSGLGGYTF.

This clone was recorded once. The chain employs TRBV10-3 and TRBJ2-7, with TRBD1 matching over 8 bases. Germline V gene data show CDR1 as ENHRY and CDR2 as SYGVKD. The CDR3 runs 14 residues. The V segment lost 5 bases and the J segment 5 bases; nucleotides outside the gene matches: 8. As DNA, the CDR3 is TGTGCCATCAGTCTCGCCGGGACAGGAGACGAGCAGTACTTC. Its translation is CAISLAGTGDEQYF.

The chain links TRBV28 to TRBJ2-7, with D possibly matching TRBD2 (6 bases). CDR1 and CDR2 (germline): MDHEN, SYDVKM. V lost 4 bases, J lost 8 bases, and 27 bases lay in between. The CDR3 runs to 17 residues. CDR3 DNA: TGTGCCAGCAGTTCCCAAGGAGGGTTCGGGACCCCCGAGAAGCAGTACTTC. This translates into CASSSQGGFGTPEKQYF.

The rearrangement uses TRBV7-2 and TRBJ2-1; no firm D call. V dropped 4 bases and J dropped 9 bases, with 10 bases sitting between them. This CDR3 region has 12 residues. The germline V gene encodes CDR1 SGHTA and CDR2 FQGNSA. The CDR3 DNA follows: TGTGCCAGCAGCTACCCTGGTTTTGAGCAGTTCTTC. It encodes CASSYPGFEQFF.

The chain carries TRBV10-1 and TRBJ2-3; possibly TRBD1 for D (6 bases). This CDR3 spans 15 amino acids. V was trimmed by 2 bases and J by 5 bases, leaving 14 bases between them. Germline CDR1 and CDR2: WNHNN and SYGVQD (reference sequence). In DNA form, the CDR3 reads TGCGCCAGCAGTGAGGCAGGGGTGGAGGTAGATACGCAGTATTTT. This codes for CASSEAGVEVDTQYF.

The J gene is TRBJ1-4, the V gene TRBV7-9, with D possibly matching TRBD1 (6 bases). Germline-derived CDR1 and CDR2 are SEHNR and FQNEAQ (reference sequence). V was cut by 4 bases and J by 0 bases, with 21 bases left in between. CDR3 length: 19 amino acids. CDR3 sequence: CASSSNFAPGAATNEKLFF. In nucleotides, the CDR3 is TGTGCCAGCAGCTCCAACTTCGCTCCAGGGGCAGCAACTAATGAAAAACTGTTTTTT.

This clone was counted a single time. The chain combines TRBV18 with TRBJ2-7; D tentatively fits TRBD1 or TRBD2 (5 bases each). The length of the CDR3 is 13 residues. V lost 3 bases to trimming and J lost 5 bases, with 11 bases between them. CDR1 is KGHSH and CDR2 is LQKENI in the germline V gene. CDR3 DNA: TGTGCCAGCTCACCGAAGGGACCGGACGAGCAGTACTTC. Translation gives CASSPKGPDEQYF.

This sequence joins TRBV30 and TRBJ2-3, with D possibly matching TRBD2 (5 bases). CDR1 and CDR2 (germline): GTSNPN, SVGIG (reference sequence). The CDR3 totals 14 residues. Trimming removed 4 bases from V and 2 bases from J, with 13 bases in between. The CDR3 region has the DNA TGTGCCTGGACCGTCCGGGGTAACACAGATACGCAGTATTTT. Translated: CAWTVRGNTDTQYF.

The genes are TRBV19 and TRBJ2-7, with D possibly being TRBD1 (6 bases). The V gene lost 5 bases and the J gene lost 0 bases, with 14 bases spanning the gap. The CDR3 covers 15 residues. Germline V gene sequence: CDR1 LNHDA, CDR2 SQIVND (reference sequence). CDR3 amino acids: CASSSDSLFSYEQYF. The DNA for the CDR3 is TGTGCCAGTAGTTCGGACAGCTTATTCTCCTACGAGCAGTACTTC.